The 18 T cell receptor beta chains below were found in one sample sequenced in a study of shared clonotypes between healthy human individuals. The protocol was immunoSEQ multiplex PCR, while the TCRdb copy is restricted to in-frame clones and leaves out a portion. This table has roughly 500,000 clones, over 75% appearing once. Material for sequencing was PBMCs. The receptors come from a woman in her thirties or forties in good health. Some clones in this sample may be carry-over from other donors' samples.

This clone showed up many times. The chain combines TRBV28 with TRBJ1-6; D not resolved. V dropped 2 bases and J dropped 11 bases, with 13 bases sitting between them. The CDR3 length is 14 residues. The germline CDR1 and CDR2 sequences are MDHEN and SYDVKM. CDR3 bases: TGTGCCAGCAGTTTAAGGGCAGAGGGTCCACCCCTCCACTTT. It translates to CASSLRAEGPPLHF.

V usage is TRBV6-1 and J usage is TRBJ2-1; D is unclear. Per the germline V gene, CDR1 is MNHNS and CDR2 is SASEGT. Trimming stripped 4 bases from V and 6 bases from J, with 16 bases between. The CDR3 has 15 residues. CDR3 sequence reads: CASSGVGFKLNEQFF. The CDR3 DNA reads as TGTGCCAGCAGTGGGGTGGGCTTCAAGCTCAATGAGCAGTTCTTC.

The CDR3 coding sequence is TGTGCCAGCAGCCAATTCCAGTCCCAAAAACTGTTTTTT. It is translated as CASSQFQSQKLFF. This chain joins TRBV16 and TRBJ1-4; D is undetermined. Per germline, CDR1 KGHSY and CDR2 FQNENV. V lost 1 base and J lost 9, with 9 bases in between. This CDR3 has 13 residues.

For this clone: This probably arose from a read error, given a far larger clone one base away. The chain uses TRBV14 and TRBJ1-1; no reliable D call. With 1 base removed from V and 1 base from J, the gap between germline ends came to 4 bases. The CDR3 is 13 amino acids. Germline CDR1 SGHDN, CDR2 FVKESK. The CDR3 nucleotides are TGTGCCAGCAGCCAAGGACAGAACACTGAAGCTTTCTTT. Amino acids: CASSQGQNTEAFF.

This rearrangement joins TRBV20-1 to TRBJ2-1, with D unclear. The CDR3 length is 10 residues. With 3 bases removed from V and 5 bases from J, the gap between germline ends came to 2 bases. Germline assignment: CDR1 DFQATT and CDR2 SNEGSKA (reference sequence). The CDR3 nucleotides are TGCAGTGCTAGGGACAATGAGCAGTTCTTC. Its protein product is CSARDNEQFF.

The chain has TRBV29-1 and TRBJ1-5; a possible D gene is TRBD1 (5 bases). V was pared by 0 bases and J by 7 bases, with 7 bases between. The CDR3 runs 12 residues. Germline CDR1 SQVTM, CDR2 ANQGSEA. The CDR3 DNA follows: TGCAGCGTTGAAGATCGGGGGCAGCCCCAGCATTTT. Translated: CSVEDRGQPQHF.

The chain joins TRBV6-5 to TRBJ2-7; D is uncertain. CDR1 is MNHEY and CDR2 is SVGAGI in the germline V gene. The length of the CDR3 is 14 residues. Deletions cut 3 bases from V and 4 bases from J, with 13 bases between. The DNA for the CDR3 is TGTGCCAGCAGTTATCGCCAATCGCGGTACGAGCAGTACTTC. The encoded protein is CASSYRQSRYEQYF.

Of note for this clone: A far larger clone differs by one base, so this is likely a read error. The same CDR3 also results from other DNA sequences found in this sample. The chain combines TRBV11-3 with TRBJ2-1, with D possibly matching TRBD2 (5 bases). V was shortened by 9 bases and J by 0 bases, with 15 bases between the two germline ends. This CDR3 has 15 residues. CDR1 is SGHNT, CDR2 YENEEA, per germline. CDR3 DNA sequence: TGTGCCAGTAGCCTCGGAGGAAGCTCCTACAATGAGCAGTTCTTC. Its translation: CASSLGGSSYNEQFF. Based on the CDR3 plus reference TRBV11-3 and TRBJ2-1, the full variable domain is EAGVVQSPRYKIIEKKQPVAFWCNPISGHNTLYWYLQNLGQGPELLIRYENEEAVDDSQLPKDRFSAERLKGVDSTLKIQPAELGDSAVYLCASSLGGSSYNEQFFGPGTRLTVL.

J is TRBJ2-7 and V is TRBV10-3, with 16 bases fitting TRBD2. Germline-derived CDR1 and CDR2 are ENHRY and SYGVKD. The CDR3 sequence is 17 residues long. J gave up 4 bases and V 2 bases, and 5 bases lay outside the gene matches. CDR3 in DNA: TGTGCCATCAGTGAGCCGGGACTAGCGGGAGGGCCTTACGAGCAGTACTTC. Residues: CAISEPGLAGGPYEQYF.

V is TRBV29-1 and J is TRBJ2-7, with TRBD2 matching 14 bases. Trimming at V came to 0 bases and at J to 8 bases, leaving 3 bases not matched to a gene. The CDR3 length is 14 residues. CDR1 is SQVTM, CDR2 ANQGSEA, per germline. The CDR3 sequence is CSVEETSGRAKQYF. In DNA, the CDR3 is TGCAGCGTTGAAGAGACTAGCGGGAGGGCAAAGCAGTACTTC.

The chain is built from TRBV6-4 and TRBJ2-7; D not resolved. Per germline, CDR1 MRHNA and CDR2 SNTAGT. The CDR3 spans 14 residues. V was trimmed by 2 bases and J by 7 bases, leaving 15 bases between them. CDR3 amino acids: CASSDPGREPEQYF. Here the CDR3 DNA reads TGTGCCAGCAGTGACCCCGGACGAGAACCGGAGCAGTACTTC.

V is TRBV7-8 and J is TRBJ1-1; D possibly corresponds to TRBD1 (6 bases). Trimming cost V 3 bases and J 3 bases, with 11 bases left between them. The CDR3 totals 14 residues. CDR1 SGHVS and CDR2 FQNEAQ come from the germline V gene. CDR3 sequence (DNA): TGTGCCAGCAGCTTGGAAGGGGGATACACTGAAGCTTTCTTT. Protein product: CASSLEGGYTEAFF.

For the CDR3, the DNA is TGTGCCAGCAGTGCCCGGGAGGGAGAGACCCAGTACTTC. This encodes CASSAREGETQYF. The rearrangement joins TRBV27 to TRBJ2-5; 8 bases map to TRBD2. CDR3 size: 13 residues. Germline V lookup: CDR1 MNHEY, CDR2 SMNVEV (reference sequence). V was clipped by 5 bases and J by 4 bases; unmatched bases: 3.

DNA of the CDR3: TGCGCCAGTTCCCAGACAGGGGGCCCCGGGGAGCTGTTTTTT. It codes for CASSQTGGPGELFF. The chain uses TRBV10-2 and TRBJ2-2; TRBD1 agrees at 10 bases. The V segment lost 9 bases and the J segment 6 bases; nucleotides outside the gene matches: 7. The CDR3 is 14 amino acids. Germline V CDR1 and CDR2: WSHSY, SAAADI.

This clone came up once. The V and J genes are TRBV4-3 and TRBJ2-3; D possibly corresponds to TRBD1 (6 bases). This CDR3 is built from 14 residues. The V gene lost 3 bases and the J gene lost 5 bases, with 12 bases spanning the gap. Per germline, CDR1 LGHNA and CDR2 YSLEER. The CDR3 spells CASSQDTGIDTQYF. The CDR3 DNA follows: TGCGCCAGCAGCCAGGACACAGGGATAGATACGCAGTATTTT.

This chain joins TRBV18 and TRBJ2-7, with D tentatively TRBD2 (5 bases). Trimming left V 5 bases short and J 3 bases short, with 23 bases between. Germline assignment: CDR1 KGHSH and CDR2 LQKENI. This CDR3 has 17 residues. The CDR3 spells CASSASRALDGHYEQYF. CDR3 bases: TGTGCCAGCTCAGCTTCGCGGGCCCTGGATGGGCACTACGAGCAGTACTTC.

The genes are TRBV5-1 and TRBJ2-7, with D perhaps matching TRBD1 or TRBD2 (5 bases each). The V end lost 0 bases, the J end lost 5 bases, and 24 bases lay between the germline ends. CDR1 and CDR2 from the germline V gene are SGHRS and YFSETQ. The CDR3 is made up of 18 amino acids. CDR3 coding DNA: TGCGCCAGCAGCTTGGGGGTGGGCCTTTCGGGACCCCCTCACGAGCAGTACTTC. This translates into CASSLGVGLSGPPHEQYF.

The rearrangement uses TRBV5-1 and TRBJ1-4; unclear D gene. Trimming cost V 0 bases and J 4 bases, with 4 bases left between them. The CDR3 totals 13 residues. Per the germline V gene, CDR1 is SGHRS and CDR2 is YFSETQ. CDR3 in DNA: TGCGCCAGCAGCTTGGAAGATAATGAAAAACTGTTTTTT. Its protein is CASSLEDNEKLFF.